This TCR beta chain was documented in a study of identical twins. The CDR3 loop spans 15 amino acids. The germline V gene has CDR1 SGHTA and CDR2 FQGTGA. Trimming took off 3 bases at V and 4 bases at J, with 13 bases between the two ends. General study points: In cord blood, abundant beta clonotypes had fewer insertions; memory showed no trend. Weaker excess twin sharing was observed in beta out-of-frame sequences.

Unique molecular identifiers were present on the cDNA, and a universal primer site came from template switching. TCRdb fed the 5' RACE reads into MiXCR, producing one record per CDR3 protein. The sample records about 240,000 distinct CDR3 sequences, about 13% being singletons. This clonotype was observed a single time. The antigen is undetermined. These data also featured in a second study, about yellow fever vaccine responses in identical twins. As that study records: Twins reportedly had a vaccine T cell response that seemed partly convergent, partly personalized.

The sequence was obtained from a woman aged 18-29 years in good health. Sequencing was carried out using memory (CD45RO+) T cells sorted from blood. This sequence joins TRBV7-3 and TRBJ2-1; possibly TRBD1 for D (6 bases). CDR3 nucleotide sequence: TGTGCCAGCAGCTTGTCACAGGGCTCGTACAATGAGCAGTTCTTC. Residues: CASSLSQGSYNEQFF.